A selection of T cell receptor beta chains follows, all from one sample in a study of regulatory T cells in long-lasting Graves disease. Each CDR3 protein is one row after TCRdb ran MiXCR on the multiplex PCR reads. The sample consists of roughly 520,000 distinct CDR3 sequences, around 12% of them appearing once. This sample was also put to use in a study of T cells in Graves' hyperthyroidism and ophthalmopathy.

The material sequenced was peripheral blood mononuclear cells (PBMCs), taken at new diagnosis, from a patient treated with antithyroid drugs. All receptors come from a woman aged 25 to 39 with Graves disease. Each CDR3 is given with its conserved first and last residue. The D gene is left open where the match is weak. The size field is filled for only some rows; it gives once, few, many or a size class.

V gene: TRBV7-9; clone size: few; J gene: TRBJ1-3; D gene: -; CDR3 DNA: TGTGCCAGCAGCTTTTCCCTCCGGGAGAAAAACACCATATATTTT; CDR3 protein: CASSFSLREKNTIYF
V gene: TRBV7-9; clone size: many; J gene: TRBJ2-3; D gene: TRBD2; CDR3 DNA: TGTGCCAGCAGCTCTCCCCCCAGCGGGAGAGATACGCAGTATTTT; CDR3 protein: CASSSPPSGRDTQYF
V gene: TRBV14; clone size: many; J gene: TRBJ2-5; D gene: -; CDR3 DNA: TGTGCCAGCAGCCAAGTACCCAGTTGGCGTGAAGAGACCCAGTACTTC; CDR3 protein: CASSQVPSWREETQYF
V gene: TRBV12-3/TRBV12-4; clone size: many; J gene: TRBJ1-5; D gene: -; CDR3 DNA: TGTGCCAGCAGTTTCGGTACAGGGAACAATCAGCCCCAGCATTTT; CDR3 protein: CASSFGTGNNQPQHF
V gene: TRBV6-4; clone size: -; J gene: TRBJ2-2; D gene: -; CDR3 DNA: TGTGCCAGCAGACGTCGGGCAGGTGACCCCGGGGAGCTGTTTTTT; CDR3 protein: CASRRRAGDPGELFF
V gene: TRBV10-1; clone size: many; J gene: TRBJ2-7; D gene: -; CDR3 DNA: TGCGCCAGCAGTGCTGCAGCGCTGTCTGGGGAGCAGTACTTC; CDR3 protein: CASSAAALSGEQYF
V gene: TRBV7-8; clone size: many; J gene: TRBJ2-3; D gene: -; CDR3 DNA: TGTGCCAGCATCATAGCGGATACGCAGTATTTT; CDR3 protein: CASIIADTQYF
V gene: TRBV6-1; clone size: many; J gene: TRBJ2-7; D gene: TRBD1; CDR3 DNA: TGTGCCAGCAGTGGGGGGACAGCATCATCCTACGAGCAGTACTTC; CDR3 protein: CASSGGTASSYEQYF
V gene: TRBV19; clone size: few; J gene: TRBJ1-2; D gene: -; CDR3 DNA: TGTGCCAGCGCCCAAGGGGGAGGCTATGGCTACACCTTC; CDR3 protein: CASAQGGGYGYTF
V gene: TRBV28; clone size: many; J gene: TRBJ2-6; D gene: -; CDR3 DNA: TGTGCCAGCAGTTGGTCAGGCTCTGGGGCCAACGTCCTGACTTTC; CDR3 protein: CASSWSGSGANVLTF
V gene: TRBV4-1; clone size: -; J gene: TRBJ2-3; D gene: TRBD2; CDR3 DNA: TGCGCCAGCAGCTCGCGGTCGCGGACTAGGGACCACACAGATACGCAGTATTTT; CDR3 protein: CASSSRSRTRDHTDTQYF
V gene: TRBV2; clone size: many; J gene: TRBJ2-2; D gene: -; CDR3 DNA: TGTGCCAGCAGTGAAGAGGAAAAGTTGTTAACTTTAACCGGGGAGCTGTTTTTT; CDR3 protein: CASSEEEKLLTLTGELFF
V gene: TRBV29-1; clone size: many; J gene: TRBJ2-5; D gene: TRBD1; CDR3 DNA: TGCAGCGTTATGCTCCGGGGCAGGGGGTTCCATGGGGAGACCCAGTACTTC; CDR3 protein: CSVMLRGRGFHGETQYF
V gene: TRBV9; clone size: many; J gene: TRBJ2-7; D gene: TRBD1; CDR3 DNA: TGTGCCAGCAGCGTAACCCCGGGACAGAACTACGAGCAGTACTTC; CDR3 protein: CASSVTPGQNYEQYF
V gene: TRBV14; clone size: -; J gene: TRBJ2-7; D gene: -; CDR3 DNA: TGTGCCAGCAGCCAAGATTACGTCGCTACCGAGCAGTACTTC; CDR3 protein: CASSQDYVATEQYF
V gene: TRBV13; clone size: many; J gene: TRBJ2-7; D gene: -; CDR3 DNA: TGTGCCAGCAGCCTGCAGGTTTCCTACGAGCAGTACTTC; CDR3 protein: CASSLQVSYEQYF
V gene: TRBV20-1; clone size: -; J gene: TRBJ2-3; D gene: -; CDR3 DNA: TGCAGTGCTAGAGGTCCCATAGGGAGAGTTAGGACAGATACGCAGTATTTT; CDR3 protein: CSARGPIGRVRTDTQYF
V gene: TRBV5-5; clone size: -; J gene: TRBJ2-7; D gene: -; CDR3 DNA: TGTGCCAGCAGCGGCATAACAGGTGGGGGGTCTAGCGAATACTACGAGCAGTACTTC; CDR3 protein: CASSGITGGGSSEYYEQYF
V gene: TRBV12-3/TRBV12-4; clone size: many; J gene: TRBJ2-3; D gene: TRBD2; CDR3 DNA: TGTGCCAGCAGTGAAGCCGGGACTAGCGAGAGCGCAGATACGCAGTATTTT; CDR3 protein: CASSEAGTSESADTQYF
V gene: TRBV4-1; clone size: -; J gene: TRBJ2-5; D gene: TRBD1; CDR3 DNA: TGCGCCAGCAGCCAAGATTCTAAAATTGGGACAGCGGCGGTTCGGGAGACCCAGTACTTC; CDR3 protein: CASSQDSKIGTAAVRETQYF
V gene: TRBV5-6; clone size: -; J gene: TRBJ2-1; D gene: -; CDR3 DNA: TGTGCCAGCAGCTTGAGCGGAGCAACATACAATGAGCAGTTCTTC; CDR3 protein: CASSLSGATYNEQFF
V gene: TRBV29-1; clone size: few; J gene: TRBJ1-4; D gene: -; CDR3 DNA: TGCAGCGTTGAAGATCTGCAGGGCAAAGGGGAAAAACTGTTTTTT; CDR3 protein: CSVEDLQGKGEKLFF
V gene: TRBV7-9; clone size: many; J gene: TRBJ2-5; D gene: TRBD2; CDR3 DNA: TGTGCCAGCAGCTTAGCGAAGGTAGCGGGGGAGACCCAGTACTTC; CDR3 protein: CASSLAKVAGETQYF
V gene: TRBV7-2; clone size: many; J gene: TRBJ2-3; D gene: TRBD1; CDR3 DNA: TGTGCCAGCAGGACGACATGGGACAGTGATGTCACAGATACGCAGTATTTT; CDR3 protein: CASRTTWDSDVTDTQYF
V gene: TRBV7-9; clone size: -; J gene: TRBJ1-4; D gene: -; CDR3 DNA: TGTGCCAGCAGCTTCCCGGACAGACGATCTGAAAAACTGTTTTTT; CDR3 protein: CASSFPDRRSEKLFF
V gene: TRBV29-1; clone size: many; J gene: TRBJ2-1; D gene: TRBD2; CDR3 DNA: TGCAGCGTTACCCTCGCATCTAGCGGGCTATACAATGAGCAGTTCTTC; CDR3 protein: CSVTLASSGLYNEQFF
V gene: TRBV19; clone size: many; J gene: TRBJ2-6; D gene: TRBD2; CDR3 DNA: TGTGCCAGTAGCTCTAGCGGCTCTGGGGCCAACGTCCTGACTTTC; CDR3 protein: CASSSSGSGANVLTF
V gene: TRBV2; clone size: many; J gene: TRBJ2-7; D gene: -; CDR3 DNA: TGTGCCAGCAGTGTTCAGGGTATTCGGTACGAGCAGTACTTC; CDR3 protein: CASSVQGIRYEQYF
V gene: TRBV2; clone size: -; J gene: TRBJ2-7; D gene: TRBD2; CDR3 DNA: TGTGCCAGCAGTCAAATCGGACTAGCGGGAGGGCCCCTTTCCTACGAGCAGTACTTC; CDR3 protein: CASSQIGLAGGPLSYEQYF
V gene: TRBV28; clone size: many; J gene: TRBJ2-3; D gene: -; CDR3 DNA: TGTGCCAGCAGTTCCCCCGGGACCTCAGATACGCAGTATTTT; CDR3 protein: CASSSPGTSDTQYF
V gene: TRBV7-8; clone size: many; J gene: TRBJ2-7; D gene: -; CDR3 DNA: TGTGCCAGCAGCGCCCGACTGGGAGGCGAGCAGTACTTC; CDR3 protein: CASSARLGGEQYF
V gene: TRBV7-2; clone size: once; J gene: TRBJ2-3; D gene: -; CDR3 DNA: TGTGCCAGCAGCTCAGGCGGCGGGGCCCCTAGCACAGATACGCAGTATTTT; CDR3 protein: CASSSGGGAPSTDTQYF
V gene: TRBV18; clone size: many; J gene: TRBJ1-2; D gene: -; CDR3 DNA: TGTGCCAGCTCACCGCGACAGAGCTATGGCTACACCTTC; CDR3 protein: CASSPRQSYGYTF
V gene: TRBV29-1; clone size: many; J gene: TRBJ1-1; D gene: -; CDR3 DNA: TGCAGCGTTGAACGGGACACTGAAGCTTTCTTT; CDR3 protein: CSVERDTEAFF
V gene: TRBV4-3; clone size: -; J gene: TRBJ2-2; D gene: -; CDR3 DNA: TGCGCCAGCAGCCAAGACGGGGTTCGAACCGGGGAGCTGTTTTTT; CDR3 protein: CASSQDGVRTGELFF
V gene: TRBV29-1; clone size: few; J gene: TRBJ2-7; D gene: -; CDR3 DNA: TGCAGCGTGGGGGGGGGGCAGGGCACCTACGAGCAGTACTTC; CDR3 protein: CSVGGGQGTYEQYF
V gene: TRBV2; clone size: many; J gene: TRBJ1-4; D gene: TRBD1; CDR3 DNA: TGTGCCAGCAGTCGAATCCGGGACAGGGCTGAAAAACTGTTTTTT; CDR3 protein: CASSRIRDRAEKLFF
V gene: TRBV28; clone size: many; J gene: TRBJ1-2; D gene: -; CDR3 DNA: TGTGCCAGCAGTCCACCCTCCCCGGACAGTGGCTACACCTTC; CDR3 protein: CASSPPSPDSGYTF
V gene: TRBV28; clone size: many; J gene: TRBJ1-1; D gene: -; CDR3 DNA: TGTGCCAGCAGACCGGCAGGGGACATGAACACTGAAGCTTTCTTT; CDR3 protein: CASRPAGDMNTEAFF
V gene: TRBV12-3/TRBV12-4; clone size: -; J gene: TRBJ2-1; D gene: -; CDR3 DNA: TGTGCCAGCAGTCCACGACTAGTTGAGCAGTTCTTC; CDR3 protein: CASSPRLVEQFF
V gene: TRBV7-3; clone size: many; J gene: TRBJ1-1; D gene: TRBD1; CDR3 DNA: TGTGCCAGCGGCTCGCAGGGGGGAACTGAAGCTTTCTTT; CDR3 protein: CASGSQGGTEAFF
V gene: TRBV29-1; clone size: many; J gene: TRBJ2-2; D gene: -; CDR3 DNA: TGCAGCGTAGAGGGGGAGGCCGGGGAGCTGTTTTTT; CDR3 protein: CSVEGEAGELFF
V gene: TRBV6-1; clone size: many; J gene: TRBJ1-1; D gene: TRBD1; CDR3 DNA: TGTGCCAGCATGTACAGTTATTACAGGGGGGGAACTGAAGCTTTCTTT; CDR3 protein: CASMYSYYRGGTEAFF